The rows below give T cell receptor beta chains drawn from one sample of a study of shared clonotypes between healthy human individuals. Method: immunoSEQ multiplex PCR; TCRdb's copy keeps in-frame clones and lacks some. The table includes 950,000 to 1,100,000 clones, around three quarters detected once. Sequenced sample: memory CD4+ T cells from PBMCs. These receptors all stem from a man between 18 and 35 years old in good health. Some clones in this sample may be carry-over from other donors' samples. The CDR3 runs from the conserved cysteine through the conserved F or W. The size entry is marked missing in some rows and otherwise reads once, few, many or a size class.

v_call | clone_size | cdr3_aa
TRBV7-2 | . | CASSLALDRGRLVRGRETQYF
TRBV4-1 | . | CASSQDLQGWSSYEQYF
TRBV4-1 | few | CASSLHSGAADTQYF
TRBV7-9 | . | CASSLRDRGYSPLHF
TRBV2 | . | CASSRTGEDGYTF
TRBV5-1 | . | CASRFGGSSYGYTF
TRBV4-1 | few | CASSQDALAGTQETQYF
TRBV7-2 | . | CASSAFGVLAKNIQYF
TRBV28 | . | CASSLTVASGTAGEQFF
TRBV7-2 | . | CASSFWGGQPQHF
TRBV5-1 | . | CASSLDPGANVLTF
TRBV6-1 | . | CASSEIRGNRDEQYF
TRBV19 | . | CASSDSGYGYTF
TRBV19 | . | CASSIGQGAYYGYTF
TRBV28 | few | CASSLSSSDEQFF
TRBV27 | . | CASSFGTSVTYEQYF
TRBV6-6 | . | CASSYAGSYEQYF
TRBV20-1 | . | CSAWTGFGYTF
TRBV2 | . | CASTKFTSGNADTQYF
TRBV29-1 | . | CSADRPYKGRQPQHF
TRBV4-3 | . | CASSQGLAGFNEQFF
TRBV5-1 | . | CASSSGQPQETQYF
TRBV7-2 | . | CASSPRTGLEQYF
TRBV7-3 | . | CASSWGLAGLDGETQYF
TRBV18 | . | CASSTGEPYEQYF
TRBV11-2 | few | CASSHLSWGGSNEKLFF
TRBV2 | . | CASKQATIPYEQYF
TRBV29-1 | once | CSVVGAGTVYEQYF
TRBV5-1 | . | CASTQGGGAQETQYF
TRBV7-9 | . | CASSLRQGADTQYF
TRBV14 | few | CASSQFDSPTGELFF
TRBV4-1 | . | CASSETILTRAQEQYF
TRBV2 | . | CASGGGRAGELFF
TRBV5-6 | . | CASSLFGVNGNTIYF
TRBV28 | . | CASSPPPNTGELFF
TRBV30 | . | CACPPFVNGGYTF
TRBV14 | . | CASSQGRFANYGYTF
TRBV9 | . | CASSEDSAYSEQFF
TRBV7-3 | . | CASSSTPTGELFF
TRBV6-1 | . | CASSERPMNYGYTF
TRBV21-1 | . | CASSIGVQTPREQYF
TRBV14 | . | CASSFDRETEAFF
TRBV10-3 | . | CAISSGLVEKLFF